Sequencing of this T cell receptor (beta chain) was carried out in a study of T cell responses to AZD1222 COVID-19 vaccine. Overall study findings and caveats: Samples come after the peak T cell response, not at day 14.

Notes on this clone: What it binds is not known.

The V gene lost 1 base and the J gene lost 8 bases, with 17 bases spanning the gap. This CDR3 is 15 amino acids long. Germline V gene data show CDR1 as SGHTA and CDR2 as FQGNSA. Using immunoSEQ multiplex PCR, the repertoire was profiled, and TCRdb retains in-frame clones only, with some absent. The sample holds tens of thousands of clones, roughly 86% seen once. The TCR comes from an adult in good health. The sequencing here drew on peripheral blood, taken on day 0 of AZD1222 vaccination. The rearrangement links TRBV7-2 to TRBJ1-1; D not certain. The CDR3 here is CASSLVGGHGSEAFF. DNA of the CDR3: TGTGCCAGCAGCTTAGTTGGAGGGCACGGATCGGAAGCTTTCTTT.